What follows are 8 T cell receptor beta chains derived from one specimen sequenced in a study of shared clonotypes between healthy human individuals. Repertoires were generated with immunoSEQ multiplex PCR, while TCRdb's copy carries only in-frame clones and drops some. The sample lists about 1.5 million clones, 95% to 99% occurring once. The sample consisted of naive CD4+ T cells sorted from blood. The subset was: CD45RA+ positively selected. These receptors all stem from a man aged 30-40 years in good health.

The J gene is TRBJ1-2, the V gene TRBV18; tentatively, D is TRBD1 (5 bases). The ends were cut back, 4 bases at V and 6 bases at J, with 18 bases in the middle. The V gene's germline CDR1 is KGHSH and CDR2 LQKENI. The CDR3 loop spans 15 amino acids. In DNA form, the CDR3 reads TGTGCCAGCTCACACCTTGAGGGGAAAAAGGATGGCTACACCTTC. It translates to CASSHLEGKKDGYTF.

V gene TRBV4-1 combines with J gene TRBJ2-2; D could derive from TRBD1 or TRBD2 (6 bases each). CDR3 length equals 15 residues. V shed 4 bases and J shed 4 bases, with 13 bases lying between them. The germline CDR1 and CDR2 sequences are MGHRA and YSYEKL. CDR3 residues: CASSLFGGGTGELFF. In nucleotides, the CDR3 is TGCGCCAGCAGCCTGTTCGGGGGCGGCACCGGGGAGCTGTTTTTT.

The chain employs TRBV18 and TRBJ2-2, with TRBD1 identical over 7 bases. CDR1 is KGHSH, CDR2 LQKENI, per germline. The CDR3 sequence is 13 residues long. With 7 bases clipped from V and 7 bases from J, the junction kept 6 bases outside the gene matches. The CDR3 bases are TGTGCCAGCTGTGGACAGGACGGCGGGGAGCTGTTTTTT. Its translation is CASCGQDGGELFF. Looking up the rest from reference TRBV18 and TRBJ2-2 gives the full variable domain: NAGVMQNPRHLVRRRGQEARLRCSPMKGHSHVYWYRQLPEEGLKFMVYLQKENIIDESGMPKERFSAEFPKEGPSILRIQQVVRGDSAAYFCASCGQDGGELFFGEGSRLTVL.

The V gene is TRBV29-1, the J gene TRBJ2-1, with a tentative D call TRBD1 (5 bases). Trimming shortened V by 4 bases and J by 10 bases, and 14 bases separated the two germline ends. Germline V gene lookup returns CDR1 SQVTM and CDR2 ANQGSEA. The CDR3 is made up of 12 amino acids. CDR3 in amino acids: CSVVPLRGEQFF. As DNA, the CDR3 is TGCAGCGTTGTCCCCCTAAGGGGAGAGCAGTTCTTC.

The rearrangement links TRBV5-1 to TRBJ1-4; a possible D gene is TRBD1 (5 bases). Trimming took 3 bases from V and 8 from J, leaving 20 bases between them. Germline loops: CDR1 SGHRS, CDR2 YFSETQ. The CDR3 consists of 16 residues. For the CDR3, the DNA is TGCGCCAGCAGCTCGCCAGACAGAGGTCCTAGCGAAAAACTGTTTTTT. Its protein is CASSSPDRGPSEKLFF.

This clone came up once. This chain's CDR3 is CASSFPGVAWAQYF. Written as DNA, the CDR3 is TGTGCCAGCAGCTTCCCGGGGGTCGCATGGGCGCAGTATTTT. The V and J genes are TRBV11-2 and TRBJ2-3, with TRBD2 as a possible D gene (6 bases). The CDR3 extends over 14 amino acids. Germline V gene sequence: CDR1 SGHAT, CDR2 FQNNGV. The V end was cut by 3 bases, the J end by 10 bases, with 17 bases between.

This clone has a single count. The rearrangement links TRBV5-1 to TRBJ1-4; TRBD1 agrees at 11 bases. The CDR3 totals 14 residues. The germline V gene has CDR1 SGHRS and CDR2 YFSETQ. The ends lost 6 bases at V and 8 bases at J; junction bases unmatched: 6. In DNA form, the CDR3 reads TGCGCCAGCACCCGGACAGGGGGCGACGAAAAACTGTTTTTT. This encodes CASTRTGGDEKLFF.

As regards this clone: Other DNA sequences of this sample code for an identical CDR3. This sequence joins TRBV7-9 and TRBJ2-1, with TRBD2 identical over 9 bases. The CDR3 spans 17 residues. V gave up 1 base and J gave up 1 base; unmatched junction bases: 5. From germline, CDR1 is SEHNR and CDR2 FQNEAQ (reference sequence). The CDR3 DNA follows: TGTGCCAGCAGCTTAGGAGGCCTAGCGGGGTCCTACAATGAGCAGTTCTTC. Its translation: CASSLGGLAGSYNEQFF.